Listed here are 29 T cell receptor beta chains from one sample, sequenced in a study of identical twins. TCRdb used MiXCR to reprocess the 5' RACE reads, holding one entry per CDR3 protein. The sample holds some 710,000 distinct CDR3 sequences; roughly 6% are singletons and the top ten take about 1.8%. Specimen: naive T cells sorted from blood. Source of these receptors: a young man in good health.

In its sample, this clonotype was seen many times. This rearrangement joins TRBV25-1 to TRBJ2-5; no definite D call. The CDR3 contains 14 residues. Germline V lookup: CDR1 MGHDK, CDR2 SYGVNS. V lost 6 bases, J lost 3 bases, and 14 bases lay in between. CDR3 region: CASSRGFREETQYF. CDR3 sequence (DNA): TGTGCCAGCAGCCGAGGCTTTAGGGAAGAGACCCAGTACTTC.

This clonotype was observed many times. This chain links TRBV29-1 with TRBJ1-1; no firm D call. The V and J ends lost 7 bases and 1 base respectively, with 25 bases between them. This CDR3 comprises 17 residues. Germline V lookup: CDR1 SQVTM, CDR2 ANQGSEA. CDR3 sequence (DNA): TGCAGCGCCAGAACTACGCGATCTTATGCAGCGAACACTGAAGCTTTCTTT. Amino acid sequence: CSARTTRSYAANTEAFF.

This clonotype has a count of ten or more. This rearrangement joins TRBV20-1 to TRBJ1-6, with D uncertain. Germline V gene lookup returns CDR1 DFQATT and CDR2 SNEGSKA (reference sequence). There are 14 residues in the CDR3. Trimming stripped 3 bases from V and 5 bases from J, with 11 bases between. The CDR3 DNA sequence: TGCAGTGCTAGCTCGGGAGGAAATAATTCACCCCTCCACTTT. It translates to CSASSGGNNSPLHF.

This clonotype was detected only a few times. Here the CDR3 DNA reads TGTGCCAGTAGTATAGTGGGGGGTCTGAACACCGGGGAGCTGTTTTTT. Translation: CASSIVGGLNTGELFF. V and J are TRBV19 and TRBJ2-2, with a possible D match to TRBD2 (6 bases). There are 16 residues in the CDR3. Trimming took 1 base from V and 1 from J, leaving 10 bases between them. Per the germline V gene, CDR1 is LNHDA and CDR2 is SQIVND (reference sequence).

The table lists this clonotype with many counts. This chain uses TRBV20-1 with TRBJ2-1, with D perhaps TRBD2 (5 bases). CDR1 and CDR2 (germline): DFQATT, SNEGSKA (reference sequence). The CDR3 length is 11 residues. This CDR3 is CSGMKGNEQFF. CDR3 DNA sequence: TGCAGCGGGATGAAGGGAAATGAGCAGTTCTTC.

The chain is built from TRBV12-3 or TRBV12-4 and TRBJ1-4; TRBD1 might be the D (5 bases). V dropped 3 bases and J dropped 0 bases, with 14 bases sitting between them. The CDR3 loop spans 17 amino acids. CDR3 nucleotides: TGTGCCAGCAGTTTTCGGGCAGGGCTTGCAACTAATGAAAAACTGTTTTTT. It codes for CASSFRAGLATNEKLFF.

This clonotype has just a few counts. The gene calls are TRBV12-3 or TRBV12-4 and TRBJ1-1, with 7 positions matching TRBD1. CDR3 size: 14 residues. J was trimmed by 4 bases and V by 5 bases; bases with no gene match: 7. The CDR3, as DNA: TGTGCCAGCAGTCCCCAGGGGGGGAGCACTGAAGCTTTCTTT. Translating it yields CASSPQGGSTEAFF.

This clonotype was detected a few times. V usage is TRBV20-1 and J usage is TRBJ2-7, with TRBD1 as a possible D gene (6 bases). The CDR3 loop spans 15 amino acids. Trimming took off 0 bases at V and 4 bases at J, with 16 bases between the two ends. Germline CDR1 DFQATT, CDR2 SNEGSKA (reference sequence). The CDR3 loop reads CSARDTSGARYEQYF. The CDR3 nucleotides are TGCAGTGCTAGAGACACGTCAGGGGCACGGTACGAGCAGTACTTC.

This clonotype was detected ten times or more. V and J are TRBV24-1 and TRBJ2-1; 10 bases are shared with TRBD1. Losses at the gene ends were 3 bases for V and 8 bases for J; bases not matched to a gene: 12. CDR3 size: 17 residues. The V gene's germline CDR1 is KGHDR and CDR2 SFDVKD. CDR3 DNA sequence: TGTGCCACCAGTGATCGCTCCGGGACAGGGGCCTTGGATGAGCAGTTCTTC. It translates to CATSDRSGTGALDEQFF.

This clonotype was observed at least ten times. The chain recombines TRBV20-1 with TRBJ2-3; D gene ambiguous. The CDR3 runs to 12 residues. The germline CDR1 and CDR2 sequences are DFQATT and SNEGSKA (reference sequence). V dropped 5 bases and J dropped 3 bases, with 9 bases sitting between them. CDR3 nucleotides: TGCAGTGCTCACGAACCGACAGATACGCAGTATTTT. This translates into CSAHEPTDTQYF.

Many counts were recorded for this clonotype. The CDR3 reads CATSDLISGAEQFF. Written as DNA, the CDR3 is TGTGCCACCAGTGACCTAATTAGCGGGGCTGAGCAGTTCTTC. The chain has TRBV24-1 and TRBJ2-1; TRBD2 matches 8 bases. The germline CDR1 and CDR2 sequences are KGHDR and SFDVKD. V shed 4 bases and J 9 bases; nucleotides not matched to a gene: 7. The CDR3 loop spans 14 amino acids.

This clonotype turned up a few times. The chain joins TRBV9 to TRBJ2-2; TRBD2 aligns across 9 bases. Trimming at V came to 4 bases and at J to 0 bases, leaving 13 bases not matched to a gene. The CDR3 is 19 amino acids. Germline V lookup: CDR1 SGDLS, CDR2 YYNGEE. CDR3 in DNA: TGTGCCAGCAGCTCCCGGGGTAGCGGGAGTACACCGAACACCGGGGAGCTGTTTTTT. Encoded protein: CASSSRGSGSTPNTGELFF.

At least ten counts were recorded for this clonotype. The gene calls are TRBV7-9 and TRBJ2-3, with D possibly being TRBD1 (6 bases). The ends were cut back, 5 bases at V and 3 bases at J, with 9 bases in the middle. The germline V gene has CDR1 SEHNR and CDR2 FQNEAQ (reference sequence). The CDR3 has 13 residues. The CDR3 reads CASSRQATDTQYF. CDR3 coding DNA: TGTGCCAGCAGCCGACAGGCGACAGATACGCAGTATTTT.

The chain employs TRBV4-1 and TRBJ2-3, with D possibly TRBD1 on 9 matching bases. Between the trimmed V and J ends, which lost 2 bases and 3 bases, there was a span of 33 bases. The CDR3 is 22 amino acids. The germline V gene encodes CDR1 MGHRA and CDR2 YSYEKL. CDR3 coding DNA: TGCGCCAGCAGCCAATTTACTCCGGGACAGGGTATCGCGGGAGGACCGACAGATACGCAGTATTTT. It is translated as CASSQFTPGQGIAGGPTDTQYF.

There are many counts of this clonotype. The CDR3 sequence: CSAFWGSGRASEQFF. CDR3 bases: TGCAGTGCTTTTTGGGGTAGCGGGAGGGCCAGTGAGCAGTTCTTC. The rearrangement links TRBV20-1 to TRBJ2-1; 11 bases are a match to TRBD2. Per the germline V gene, CDR1 is DFQATT and CDR2 is SNEGSKA (reference sequence). The CDR3 is made up of 15 amino acids. Trimming at V came to 5 bases and at J to 9 bases, leaving 12 bases not matched to a gene.

This clonotype came up many times. A read error may account for a junction end that differs from germline. The chain links TRBV9 to TRBJ2-5; 8 bases map to TRBD2. This CDR3 is built from 16 residues. Per germline, CDR1 SGDLS and CDR2 YYNGEE. CDR3 DNA sequence: TGTGCCAGCAGCGTAACGGGGACGGGGGGGAGAGAGGCCCAGTACTTC. Translated, it gives CASSVTGTGGREAQYF.

In this sample, this clonotype turned up a few times. The V and J genes are TRBV12-3 or TRBV12-4 and TRBJ2-3, with 10 positions matching TRBD2. The CDR3 loop spans 16 amino acids. The trim removed 5 bases at V and 11 bases at J, leaving 16 bases unmatched. The CDR3 reads CASSRVGAGGPGGQYF. CDR3 nucleotide sequence: TGTGCCAGCAGTCGGGTCGGAGCGGGAGGGCCCGGAGGGCAGTATTTT.

This clonotype was recorded a few times. The chain employs TRBV12-3 or TRBV12-4 and TRBJ2-7, with D perhaps TRBD1 or TRBD2 (5 bases each). The CDR3 has 15 amino acids. Trimming removed 0 bases from V and 3 bases from J, with 12 bases in between. CDR3 coding DNA: TGTGCCAGCAGTTTAGCGAGGGGCTCGGGCTACGAGCAGTACTTC. Amino acid sequence: CASSLARGSGYEQYF.

This clonotype was found many times. The V call is TRBV12-3 or TRBV12-4, the J call TRBJ2-1; possible D gene TRBD2, 5 bases. This CDR3 comprises 13 residues. Deletions cut 3 bases from V and 9 bases from J, with 12 bases between. CDR3 sequence (DNA): TGTGCCAGCAGTTTCGCTAGCTCCTCTGAGCAGTTCTTC. It yields the protein CASSFASSSEQFF.

There are many counts of this clonotype. The chain carries TRBV10-3 and TRBJ2-5; TRBD2 aligns across 9 bases. Losses at the gene ends were 8 bases for V and 0 bases for J; bases not matched to a gene: 13. Germline lookup yields CDR1 ENHRY and CDR2 SYGVKD. This CDR3 has 17 residues. The chain's CDR3 is CAILVGLAGRYQETQYF. CDR3 DNA sequence: TGTGCCATCCTCGTGGGGCTAGCGGGACGGTACCAAGAGACCCAGTACTTC.

This clonotype was recorded many times. V is TRBV2 and J is TRBJ2-1; the match to TRBD1 covers 7 bases. The germline V gene has CDR1 SNHLY and CDR2 FYNNEI. There are 15 residues in the CDR3. Trimming removed 4 bases from V and 4 bases from J; junction bases left unmatched: 7. CDR3 nucleotides: TGTGCCAGCAGTGCGCCGGGACAGAGATACAATGAGCAGTTCTTC. Encoded protein: CASSAPGQRYNEQFF.

This clonotype was seen many times. V and J are TRBV29-1 and TRBJ1-4; weak D call: TRBD1 (6 bases). Germline V gene lookup returns CDR1 SQVTM and CDR2 ANQGSEA. Trimming shortened V by 7 bases and J by 3 bases, and 15 bases separated the two germline ends. The CDR3 runs 14 residues. Written as DNA, the CDR3 is TGCAGCGCAAAACACAGGGTAGCTAATGAAAAACTGTTTTTT. It codes for CSAKHRVANEKLFF.

This clonotype showed up just a few times. V gene TRBV5-1 combines with J gene TRBJ1-2; possibly TRBD1 for D (6 bases). V lost 0 bases, J lost 7 bases, and 10 bases lay in between. The CDR3 is 13 residues long. CDR1 SGHRS and CDR2 YFSETQ come from the germline V gene. The CDR3 DNA reads TGCGCCAGCAGCTTGGACAGGGACCCTGGCTACACCTTC. Translated: CASSLDRDPGYTF.

The sample holds a few counts of this clonotype. This chain uses TRBV27 with TRBJ2-1; 12 nucleotides match TRBD1. The CDR3 consists of 15 residues. CDR1 is MNHEY, CDR2 SMNVEV, per germline (reference sequence). Trimming removed 6 bases from V and 7 bases from J; junction bases left unmatched: 7. The CDR3 reads CASSRDRGLGNEQFF. For the CDR3, the DNA is TGTGCCAGCAGCCGGGACAGGGGGCTCGGGAATGAGCAGTTCTTC.

This clonotype was observed at least ten times. The DNA for the CDR3 is TGCAGCGTTGAGGGCCGCAGCCACAATGAGCAGTTCTTC. This codes for CSVEGRSHNEQFF. V and J are TRBV29-1 and TRBJ2-1, with D unclear. The CDR3 has 13 amino acids. CDR1 is SQVTM, CDR2 ANQGSEA, per germline. V lost 3 bases and J 5 bases, leaving 11 bases between the germline ends.

Comments on this clonotype: At one end the junction does not follow the germline gene, possibly because of a read error. V usage is TRBV12-3 or TRBV12-4 and J usage is TRBJ2-2; maybe TRBD2 (6 bases). CDR3 size: 16 residues. The CDR3, as DNA: TGTGCCAGCAGCCGGCCTCGGGGGTCGAAAACCGGGGAGCTGTTTTTT. Translating it yields CASSRPRGSKTGELFF.

V gene TRBV10-3 combines with J gene TRBJ2-5; 10 nucleotides align to TRBD2. CDR3 length: 17 residues. J gave up 4 bases and V 3 bases, and 11 bases lay outside the gene matches. Germline V gives CDR1 ENHRY, CDR2 SYGVKD. CDR3 sequence: CAISDLAGVGPAETQYF. DNA for the CDR3: TGTGCCATCAGTGATCTAGCGGGAGTCGGCCCGGCAGAGACCCAGTACTTC.

This clonotype was observed at least ten times. The chain employs TRBV3-1 and TRBJ2-1; weak D call: TRBD1 (5 bases). Trimming left V 3 bases short and J 7 bases short, with 10 bases between. The CDR3 is 13 residues long. Germline lookup yields CDR1 LGHDT and CDR2 YNNKEL (reference sequence). This chain's CDR3 is CASSHTTGNEQFF. CDR3 nucleotide sequence: TGTGCCAGCAGCCACACTACAGGAAATGAGCAGTTCTTC.

The CDR3 DNA reads TGCAGTGCTAGTCGGGTCGTAGCCAAAAACATTCAGTACTTC. As protein: CSASRVVAKNIQYF. The chain recombines TRBV20-1 with TRBJ2-4; D is unresolved. CDR1 and CDR2 from the germline V gene are DFQATT and SNEGSKA (reference sequence). This CDR3 region has 14 residues. V gave up 3 bases and J gave up 0 bases, with 9 bases separating them.